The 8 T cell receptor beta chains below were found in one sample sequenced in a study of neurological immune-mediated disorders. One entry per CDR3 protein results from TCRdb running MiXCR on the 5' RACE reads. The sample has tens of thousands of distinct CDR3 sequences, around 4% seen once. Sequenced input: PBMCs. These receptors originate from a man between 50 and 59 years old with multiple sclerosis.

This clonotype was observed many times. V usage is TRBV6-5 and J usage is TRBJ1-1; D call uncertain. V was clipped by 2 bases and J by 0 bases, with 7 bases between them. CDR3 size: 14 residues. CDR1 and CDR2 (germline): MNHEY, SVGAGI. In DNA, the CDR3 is TGTGCCAGCAGTTACGGACTGATGAACACTGAAGCTTTCTTT. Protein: CASSYGLMNTEAFF.

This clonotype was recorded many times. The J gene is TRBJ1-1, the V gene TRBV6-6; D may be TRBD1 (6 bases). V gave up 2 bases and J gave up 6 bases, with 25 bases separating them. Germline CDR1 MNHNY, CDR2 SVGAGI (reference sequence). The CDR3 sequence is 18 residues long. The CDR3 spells CASSYVHGQNFVGAEAFF. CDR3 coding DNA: TGTGCCAGCAGTTACGTTCACGGACAGAACTTCGTGGGCGCTGAAGCTTTCTTT.

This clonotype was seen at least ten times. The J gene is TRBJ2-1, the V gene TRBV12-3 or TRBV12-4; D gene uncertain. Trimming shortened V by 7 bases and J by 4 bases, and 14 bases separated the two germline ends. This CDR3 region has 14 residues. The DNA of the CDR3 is TGTGCCAGCACCCTGCTTGGGTCGTACAATGAGCAGTTCTTC. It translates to CASTLLGSYNEQFF.

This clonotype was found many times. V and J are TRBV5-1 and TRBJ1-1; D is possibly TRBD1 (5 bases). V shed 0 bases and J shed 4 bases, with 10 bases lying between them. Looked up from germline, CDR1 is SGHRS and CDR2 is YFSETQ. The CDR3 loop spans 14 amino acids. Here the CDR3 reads CASSLGGEPTEAFF. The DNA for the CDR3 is TGCGCCAGCAGCTTGGGAGGGGAGCCCACTGAAGCTTTCTTT.

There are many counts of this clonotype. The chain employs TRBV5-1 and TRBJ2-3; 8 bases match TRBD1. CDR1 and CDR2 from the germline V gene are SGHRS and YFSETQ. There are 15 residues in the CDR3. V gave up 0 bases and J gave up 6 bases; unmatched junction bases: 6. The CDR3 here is CASSLDRGSLDTQYF. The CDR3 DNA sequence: TGCGCCAGCAGCTTGGACAGGGGGAGTTTGGATACGCAGTATTTT.

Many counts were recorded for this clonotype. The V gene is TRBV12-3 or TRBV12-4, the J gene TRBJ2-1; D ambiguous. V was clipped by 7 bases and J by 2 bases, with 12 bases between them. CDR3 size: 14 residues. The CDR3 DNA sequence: TGTGCCAGCACTCTAGTGCGCACCTACAATGAGCAGTTCTTC. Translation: CASTLVRTYNEQFF.

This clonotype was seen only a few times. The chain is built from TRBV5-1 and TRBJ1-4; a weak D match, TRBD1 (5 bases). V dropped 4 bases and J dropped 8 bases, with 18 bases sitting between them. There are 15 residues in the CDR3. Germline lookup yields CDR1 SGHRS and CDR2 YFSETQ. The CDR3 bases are TGCGCCAGCAGCCCAGGTGGGGCCGGGGAGGAAAAACTGTTTTTT. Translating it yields CASSPGGAGEEKLFF.

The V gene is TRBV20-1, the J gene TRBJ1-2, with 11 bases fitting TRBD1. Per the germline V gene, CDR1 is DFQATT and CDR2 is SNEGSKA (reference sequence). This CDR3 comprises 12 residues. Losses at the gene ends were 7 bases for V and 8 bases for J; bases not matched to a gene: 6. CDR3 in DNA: TGCAGTGGGACAGGGGGCTTGAGGGGCTACACCTTC. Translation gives CSGTGGLRGYTF.